The source of this T cell receptor beta chain is a study of early T cells in non-severe SARS-CoV-2 infection. The V end was cut by 6 bases, the J end by 2 bases, with 16 bases between. The CDR3 runs to 16 residues. Germline CDR1 is MNHNS and CDR2 is SASEGT. This clonotype was detected ten times or more. MiXCR, applied by TCRdb to the 5' RACE reads, yields one record per CDR3 protein. Among 11,000 or so distinct CDR3 sequences listed, 4.8% were seen once. The V and J genes are TRBV6-1 and TRBJ1-4; D is perhaps TRBD1 (5 bases). The sample consisted of whole blood. The TCR was taken from an adult who was a healthcare worker with PCR-confirmed SARS-CoV-2 infection or an uninfected control (not recorded which). The CDR3 coding sequence is TGTGCCAGCAGAGACAAAGCGGGGGAGACTAATGAAAAACTGTTTTTT. It encodes CASRDKAGETNEKLFF.